This TCR beta chain was identified in a study of blood T cell repertoires in COVID-19. TCRdb's copy holds only in-frame clones and misses some; the assay was immunoSEQ multiplex PCR. The table records around 120,000 clones, approximately 86% of them present only once. There are 13 residues in the CDR3. Germline assignment: CDR1 MNHEY and CDR2 SVGAGI. Trimming shortened V by 5 bases and J by 7 bases, and 11 bases separated the two germline ends. The sequencing sample was made of peripheral blood. This TCR came from a woman aged 45-65 years with active or convalescent COVID-19. The chain recombines TRBV6-5 with TRBJ2-2, with D possibly matching TRBD1 (6 bases). CDR3 coding DNA: TGTGCCAGCAGTCAACAGGGAAGCGGGGAGCTGTTTTTT. It yields the protein CASSQQGSGELFF.